The entry below describes one T cell receptor beta chain. Its antigen is as yet unknown. The sample is drawn from a study of beta chain features in type 1 diabetes. V gave up 8 bases and J gave up 3 bases, with 13 bases separating them. CDR1 is SNHLY and CDR2 is FYNNEI in the germline V gene. This CDR3 has 13 residues. Findings and limits, study-wide: For TCRB rearrangement, an influence of HLA type remained unresolved here. For Type 1 diabetes patients, all four CD4+ subsets carried TCRB CDR3s that were moderately but significantly shorter. PCR, the amplification step, might favor shorter templates, equally in patients and controls.

The study reverse transcribed the entire isolated RNA, so it sequenced expressed TCRB transcripts. Some clones are missing from TCRdb's copy, which holds only in-frame ones; the method was immunoSEQ multiplex PCR. Here the sample spans 330,000 or so clones, over 9.5% being singletons. J is TRBJ1-2 and V is TRBV2; D gene ambiguous. The source of this sequence is a woman between 18 and 30 years old with type 1 diabetes. The sequencing input was naive CD4+ T cells from blood. Here the CDR3 reads CASLFEQYYGYTF. CDR3 in DNA: TGTGCCAGCTTATTCGAACAGTACTATGGCTACACCTTC.